The sequence of this T cell receptor beta chain was determined in a study of CD8 T cells in ankylosing spondylitis (dated by TCRdb to about 2017). Broadly, across the study: T cell receptor beta repertoires were profiled in healthy donors and ankylosing spondylitis patients so that disease-linked TCR variants could be found. The full study cohort comprised about 25 ankylosing spondylitis patients and 85 to 120 healthy donors. Peripheral blood was sampled, and synovial fluid was additionally collected from ankylosing spondylitis patients.

General study outcomes and caveats: The disease-linked clones had a CD8+ phenotype and were found at relatively low frequencies in peripheral blood. A TCR beta motif made up of under ten highly homologous amino acid variants appeared to be characteristic of blood from ankylosing spondylitis patients. Some motif variants had previously been reported in the synovial fluid and blood of reactive arthritis patients, which suggests shared mechanisms of disease initiation. According to the report, matched synovial fluid samples from ankylosing spondylitis patients were significantly enriched for the disease-linked clones.

Sequencing instrument: Illumina HiSeq 2500. Quantitative 5'-RACE with molecular barcodes was the method used to prepare the TCR beta libraries. On the study's bioinformatics: A new computational method based on a probabilistic model of VDJ rearrangement was used to identify disease-linked TCR variants. The public reads were run again by TCRdb, first through fastp at Q25 and then through MiXCR, and only productive beta chains were kept. Duplicate CDR3 protein sequences are folded into a single record with the most common DNA and genes. These V and J calls rely on TCRdb rather than the paper's analysis. Across this sample there are roughly 440,000 distinct CDR3 sequences, with about 15% seen only once. The biggest ten clones account for over 0.9% of the sample. In its sample, this clonotype was seen a few times. It has no known antigen specificity. Per-base qualities were not stored, and no clone one base away is much larger.

Based on the germline V gene (reference sequence), the CDR1 and CDR2 sequences are SGHKS and YYEKEE. Between the V and J ends, shortened by 1 base and 8 bases respectively, the junction contains 10 bases. Spanning cysteine to phenylalanine, the CDR3 consists of 13 amino acids. This entry keeps only the CDR3 DNA: 39 bases, framed from base 1. This TCR was sampled from a male donor with ankylosing spondylitis. The rearrangement combines TRBV5-5 with TRBJ2-1, with the D gene too uncertain to name. Sequencing was performed on blood, either unsorted or a sorted T cell fraction (not recorded which). The CDR3 region reads CASSLNPLHEQFF. The DNA reads as follows: TGTGCCAGCAGCTTGAACCCGCTCCATGAGCAGTTCTTC.